The T cell receptor beta chain under discussion was sequenced for a study of CD8+CD57+ T cells in acquired aplastic anemia. About the research overall: Across the sorted CD4+ and CD8+ cells, DNA amounts averaged approximately 3.1 ug.

In regard to this clonotype: Its antigen is not known.

Overall study results and limits: Between the patient and control groups, CD8+ Simpson's diversity did not differ significantly.

The use of genomic DNA as template underpinned the TCR beta VDJ and CDR3 profiling. In TCRdb, the reads were re-called with MiXCR into one record per CDR3 protein. The table has around 200,000 distinct CDR3 sequences, 50% to 65% seen once. Those patients picked for sequencing had displayed CD8+CD57+ cell expansion on flow cytometry. CDR1 and CDR2 (germline): KGHDR, SFDVKD. CDR3 length equals 13 residues. V was clipped by 4 bases and J by 5 bases, with 11 bases between them. Sequenced sample: sorted CD4+, CD8+, or CD8+CD57+ T cells (not recorded which) from PBMCs. The source of this sequence is a human donor with aplastic anemia. This rearrangement joins TRBV24-1 to TRBJ2-7, with D possibly being TRBD1 (6 bases). CDR3 bases: TGTGCCACCAGTGAACCCGGGACAAACGAGCAGTACTTC. Amino acids: CATSEPGTNEQYF.